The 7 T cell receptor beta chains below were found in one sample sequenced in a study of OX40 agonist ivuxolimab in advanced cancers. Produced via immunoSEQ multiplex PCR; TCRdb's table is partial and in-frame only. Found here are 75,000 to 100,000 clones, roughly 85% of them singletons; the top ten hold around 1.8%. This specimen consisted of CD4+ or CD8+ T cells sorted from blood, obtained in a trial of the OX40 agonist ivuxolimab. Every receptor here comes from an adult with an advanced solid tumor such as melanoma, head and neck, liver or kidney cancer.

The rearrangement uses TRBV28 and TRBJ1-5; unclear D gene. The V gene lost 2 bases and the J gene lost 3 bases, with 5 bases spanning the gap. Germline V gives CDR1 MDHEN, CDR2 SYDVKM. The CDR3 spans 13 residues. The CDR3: CASSLQINQPQHF. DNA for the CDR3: TGTGCCAGCAGTTTACAGATCAATCAGCCCCAGCATTTT. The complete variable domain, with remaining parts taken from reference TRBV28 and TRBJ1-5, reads DVKVTQSSRYLVKRTGEKVFLECVQDMDHENMFWYRQDPGLGLRLIYFSYDVKMKEKGDIPEGYSVSREKKERFSLILESASTNQTSMYLCASSLQINQPQHFGDGTRLSIL.

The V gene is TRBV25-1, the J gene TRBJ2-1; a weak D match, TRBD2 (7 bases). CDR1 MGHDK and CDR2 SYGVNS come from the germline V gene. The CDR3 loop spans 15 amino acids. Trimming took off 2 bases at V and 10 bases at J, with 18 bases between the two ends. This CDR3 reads CASSEGGGGGGEQFF. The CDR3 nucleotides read TGTGCCAGCAGTGAAGGGGGGGGCGGGGGTGGCGAGCAGTTCTTC.

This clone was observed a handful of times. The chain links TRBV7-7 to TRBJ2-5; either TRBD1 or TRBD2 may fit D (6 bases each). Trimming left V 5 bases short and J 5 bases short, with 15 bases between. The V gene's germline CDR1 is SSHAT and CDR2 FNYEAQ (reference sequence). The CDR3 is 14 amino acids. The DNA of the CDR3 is TGTGCCAGCAGCCGTGGGGGGCTCGGGGAGACCCAGTACTTC. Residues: CASSRGGLGETQYF.

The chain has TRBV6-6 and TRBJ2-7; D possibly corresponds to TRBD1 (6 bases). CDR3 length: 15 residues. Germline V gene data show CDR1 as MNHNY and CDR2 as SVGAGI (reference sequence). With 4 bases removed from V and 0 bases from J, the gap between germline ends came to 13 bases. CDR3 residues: CASSSGQSSSYEQYF. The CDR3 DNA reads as TGTGCCAGCAGTTCCGGACAGTCGAGCTCCTACGAGCAGTACTTC.

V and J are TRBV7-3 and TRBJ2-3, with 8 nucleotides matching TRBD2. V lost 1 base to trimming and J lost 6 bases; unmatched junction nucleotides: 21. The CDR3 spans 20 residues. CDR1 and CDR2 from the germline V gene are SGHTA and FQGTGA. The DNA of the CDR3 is TGTGCCAGCAGCTTAAATCCTGGGGGGAGGACTAGCAGCCTTCCCGATACGCAGTATTTT. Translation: CASSLNPGGRTSSLPDTQYF.

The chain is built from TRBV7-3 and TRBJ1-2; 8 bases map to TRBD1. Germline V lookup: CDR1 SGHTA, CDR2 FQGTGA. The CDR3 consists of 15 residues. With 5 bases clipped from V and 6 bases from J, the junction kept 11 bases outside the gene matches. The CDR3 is CASSPQGALLNGYTF. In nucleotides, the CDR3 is TGTGCCAGCAGCCCCCAGGGGGCGCTTTTAAATGGCTACACCTTC. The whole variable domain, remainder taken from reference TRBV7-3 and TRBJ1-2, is GAGVSQTPSNKVTEKGKYVELRCDPISGHTALYWYRQSLGQGPEFLIYFQGTGAADDSGLPNDRFFAVRPEGSVSTLKIQRTERGDSAVYLCASSPQGALLNGYTFGSGTRLTVV.

CDR3 protein: CASKGLNSNQPQHF. The CDR3 DNA is TGTGCCAGCAAGGGGCTTAATAGCAATCAGCCCCAGCATTTT. The chain is built from TRBV6-5 and TRBJ1-5; TRBD1 is a possible D gene (5 bases). Trimming removed 7 bases at V and 0 bases at J, with 10 bases between. The CDR3 runs to 14 residues. Germline assignment: CDR1 MNHEY and CDR2 SVGAGI.